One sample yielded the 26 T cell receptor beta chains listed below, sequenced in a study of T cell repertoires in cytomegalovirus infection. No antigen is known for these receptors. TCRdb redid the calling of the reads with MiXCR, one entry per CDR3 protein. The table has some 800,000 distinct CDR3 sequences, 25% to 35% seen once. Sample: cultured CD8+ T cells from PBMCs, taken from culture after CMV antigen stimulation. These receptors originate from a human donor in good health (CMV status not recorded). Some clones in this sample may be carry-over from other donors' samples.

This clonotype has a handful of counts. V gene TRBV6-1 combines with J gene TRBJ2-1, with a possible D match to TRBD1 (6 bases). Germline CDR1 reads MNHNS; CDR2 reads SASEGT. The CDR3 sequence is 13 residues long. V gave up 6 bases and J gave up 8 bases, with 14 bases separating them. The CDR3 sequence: CASRGAIGDEQFF. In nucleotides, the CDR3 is TGTGCCAGCAGGGGGGCCATTGGTGATGAGCAGTTCTTC.

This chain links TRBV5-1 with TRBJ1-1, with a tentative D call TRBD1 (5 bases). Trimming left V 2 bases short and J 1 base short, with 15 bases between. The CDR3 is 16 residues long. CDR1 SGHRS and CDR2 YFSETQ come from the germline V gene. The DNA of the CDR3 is TGCGCCAGCAGCTTAGACTTTGGGGCCAAGAACACTGAAGCTTTCTTT. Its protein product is CASSLDFGAKNTEAFF.

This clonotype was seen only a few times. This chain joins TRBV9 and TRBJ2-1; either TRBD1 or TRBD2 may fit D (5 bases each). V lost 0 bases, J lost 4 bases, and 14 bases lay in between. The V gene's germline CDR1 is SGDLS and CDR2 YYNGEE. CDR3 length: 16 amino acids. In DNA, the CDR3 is TGTGCCAGCAGCGTAGCCCTGGGACCCCCTTACAATGAGCAGTTCTTC. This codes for CASSVALGPPYNEQFF.

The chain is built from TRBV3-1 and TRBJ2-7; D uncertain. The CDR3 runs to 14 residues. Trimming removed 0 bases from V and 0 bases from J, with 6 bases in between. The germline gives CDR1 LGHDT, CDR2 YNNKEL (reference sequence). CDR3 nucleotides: TGTGCCAGCAGCCAAGAGTTAAGCTCCTACGAGCAGTACTTC. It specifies CASSQELSSYEQYF.

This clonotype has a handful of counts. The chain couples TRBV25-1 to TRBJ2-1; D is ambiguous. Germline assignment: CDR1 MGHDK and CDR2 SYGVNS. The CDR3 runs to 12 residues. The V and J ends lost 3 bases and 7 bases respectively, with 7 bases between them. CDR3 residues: CASSEWQNEQFF. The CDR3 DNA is TGTGCCAGCAGTGAGTGGCAGAATGAGCAGTTCTTC.

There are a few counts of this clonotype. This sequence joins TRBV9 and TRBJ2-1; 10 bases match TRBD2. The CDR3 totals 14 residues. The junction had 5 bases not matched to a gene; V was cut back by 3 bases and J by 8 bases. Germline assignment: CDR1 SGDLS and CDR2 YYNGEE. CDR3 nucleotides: TGTGCCAGCAGCGGAGCGGGGGGGCCTTATGAGCAGTTCTTC. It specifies CASSGAGGPYEQFF.

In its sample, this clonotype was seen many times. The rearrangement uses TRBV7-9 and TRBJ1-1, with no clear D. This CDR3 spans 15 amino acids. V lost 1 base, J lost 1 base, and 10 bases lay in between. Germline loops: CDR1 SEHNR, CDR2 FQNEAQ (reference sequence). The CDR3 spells CASSLEEYANTEAFF. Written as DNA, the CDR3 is TGTGCCAGCAGCTTAGAGGAATACGCGAACACTGAAGCTTTCTTT. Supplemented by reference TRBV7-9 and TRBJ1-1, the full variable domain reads DTGVSQNPRHKITKRGQNVTFRCDPISEHNRLYWYRQTLGQGPEFLTYFQNEAQLEKSRLLSDRFSAERPKGSFSTLEIQRTEQGDSAMYLCASSLEEYANTEAFFGQGTRLTVV.

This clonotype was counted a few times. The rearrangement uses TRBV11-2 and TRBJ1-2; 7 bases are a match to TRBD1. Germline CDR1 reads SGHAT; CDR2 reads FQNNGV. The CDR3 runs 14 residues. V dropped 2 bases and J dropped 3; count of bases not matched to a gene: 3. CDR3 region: CASSLLGTDYGYTF. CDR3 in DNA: TGTGCCAGCAGCTTACTCGGGACAGACTATGGCTACACCTTC.

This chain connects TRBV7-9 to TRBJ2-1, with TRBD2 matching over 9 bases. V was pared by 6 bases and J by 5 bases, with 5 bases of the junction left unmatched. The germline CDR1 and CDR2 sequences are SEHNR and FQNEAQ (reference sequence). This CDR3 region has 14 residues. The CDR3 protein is CASSRSGGHNEQFF. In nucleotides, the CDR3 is TGTGCCAGCAGTAGGAGCGGGGGGCACAATGAGCAGTTCTTC.

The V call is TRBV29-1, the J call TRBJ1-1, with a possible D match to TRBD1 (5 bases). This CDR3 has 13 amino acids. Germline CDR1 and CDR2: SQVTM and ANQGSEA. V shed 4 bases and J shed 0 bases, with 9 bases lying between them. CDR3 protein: CSVGGGMNTEAFF. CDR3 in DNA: TGCAGCGTTGGTGGGGGAATGAACACTGAAGCTTTCTTT.

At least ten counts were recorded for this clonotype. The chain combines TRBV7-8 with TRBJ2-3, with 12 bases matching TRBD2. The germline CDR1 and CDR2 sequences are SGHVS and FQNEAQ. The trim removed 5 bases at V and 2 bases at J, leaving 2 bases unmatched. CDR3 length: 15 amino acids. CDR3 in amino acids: CASSRTSGDTDTQYF. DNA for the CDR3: TGTGCCAGCAGCCGGACTAGCGGGGACACAGATACGCAGTATTTT. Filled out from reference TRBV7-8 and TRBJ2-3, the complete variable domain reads GAGVSQSPRYKVAKRGQDVALRCDPISGHVSLFWYQQALGQGPEFLTYFQNEAQLDKSGLPSDRFFAERPEGSVSTLKIQRTQQEDSAVYLCASSRTSGDTDTQYFGPGTRLTVL.

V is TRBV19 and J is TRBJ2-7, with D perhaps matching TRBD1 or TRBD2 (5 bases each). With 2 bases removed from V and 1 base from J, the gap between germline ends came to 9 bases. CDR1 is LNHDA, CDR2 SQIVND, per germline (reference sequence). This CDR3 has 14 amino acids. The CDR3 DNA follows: TGTGCCAGTAGTATATCGGGGCAATCCTACGAGCAGTACGTC. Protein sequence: CASSISGQSYEQYV.

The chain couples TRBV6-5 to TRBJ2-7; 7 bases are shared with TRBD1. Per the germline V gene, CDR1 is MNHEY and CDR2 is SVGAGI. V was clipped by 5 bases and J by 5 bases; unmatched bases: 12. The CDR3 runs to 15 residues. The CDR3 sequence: CASSAQDRAPNEQYF. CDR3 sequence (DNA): TGTGCCAGCAGTGCACAAGACAGGGCCCCTAACGAGCAGTACTTC.

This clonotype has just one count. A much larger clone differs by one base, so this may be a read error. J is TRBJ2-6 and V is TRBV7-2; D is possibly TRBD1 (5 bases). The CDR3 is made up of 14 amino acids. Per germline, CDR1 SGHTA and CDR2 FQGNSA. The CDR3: CASSLVPGANVQTF. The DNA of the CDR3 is TGTGCCAGCAGCCTGGTGCCTGGGGCCAACGTCCAGACTTTC.

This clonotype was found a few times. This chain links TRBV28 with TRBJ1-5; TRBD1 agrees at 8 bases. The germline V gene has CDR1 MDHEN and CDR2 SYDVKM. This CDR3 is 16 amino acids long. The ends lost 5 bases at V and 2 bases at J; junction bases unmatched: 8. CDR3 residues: CASSTGAGGGNQPQHF. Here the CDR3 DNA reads TGTGCCAGCAGTACTGGGGCAGGGGGCGGCAATCAGCCCCAGCATTTT.

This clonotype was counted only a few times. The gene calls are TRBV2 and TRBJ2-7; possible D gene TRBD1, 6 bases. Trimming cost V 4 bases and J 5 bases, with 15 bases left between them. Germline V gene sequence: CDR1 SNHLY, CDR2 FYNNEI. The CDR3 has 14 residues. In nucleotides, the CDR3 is TGTGCCAGCAGTGGGAGGCATGGGGGCAACGAGCAGTACGTC. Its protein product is CASSGRHGGNEQYV.

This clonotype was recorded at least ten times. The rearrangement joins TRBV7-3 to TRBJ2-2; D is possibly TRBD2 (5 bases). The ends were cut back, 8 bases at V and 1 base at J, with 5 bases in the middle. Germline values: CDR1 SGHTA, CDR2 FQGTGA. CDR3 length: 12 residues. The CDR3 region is CASRGNTGELFF. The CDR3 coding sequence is TGTGCCAGCCGGGGGAACACCGGGGAGCTGTTTTTT.

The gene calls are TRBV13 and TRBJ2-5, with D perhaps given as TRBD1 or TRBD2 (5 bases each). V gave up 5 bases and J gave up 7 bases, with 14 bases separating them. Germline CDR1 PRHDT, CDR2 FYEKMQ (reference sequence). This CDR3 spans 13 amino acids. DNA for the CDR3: TGTGCCAGCAGCACCGGGACCCAGAGGACCCAGTACTTC. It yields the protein CASSTGTQRTQYF.

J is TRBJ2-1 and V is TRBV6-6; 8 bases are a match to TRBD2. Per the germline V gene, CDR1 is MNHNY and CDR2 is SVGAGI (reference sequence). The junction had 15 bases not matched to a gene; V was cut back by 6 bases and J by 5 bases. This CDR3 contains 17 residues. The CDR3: CASSGLALLGFNNEQFF. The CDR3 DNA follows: TGTGCCAGCAGCGGACTAGCCTTGTTGGGTTTCAACAATGAGCAGTTCTTC.

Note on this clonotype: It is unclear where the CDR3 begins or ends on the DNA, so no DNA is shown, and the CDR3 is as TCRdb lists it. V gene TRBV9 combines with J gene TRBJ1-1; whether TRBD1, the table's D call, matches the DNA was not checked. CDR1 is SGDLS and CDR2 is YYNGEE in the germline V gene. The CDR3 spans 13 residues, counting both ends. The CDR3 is CASSVGTGSGTFF.

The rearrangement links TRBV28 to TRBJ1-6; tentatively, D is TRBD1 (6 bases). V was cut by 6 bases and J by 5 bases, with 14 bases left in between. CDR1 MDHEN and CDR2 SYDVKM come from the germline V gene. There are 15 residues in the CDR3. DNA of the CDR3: TGTGCCAGCAGGCCCTACAGGGTAAATAATTCACCCCTCCACTTT. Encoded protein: CASRPYRVNNSPLHF.

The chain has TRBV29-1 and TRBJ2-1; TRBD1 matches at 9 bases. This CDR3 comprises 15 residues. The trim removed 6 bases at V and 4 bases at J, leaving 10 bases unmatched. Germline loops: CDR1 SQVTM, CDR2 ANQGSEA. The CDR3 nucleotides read TGCAGCGTCCCCACCGGGACAGGGAGATACAATGAGCAGTTCTTC. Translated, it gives CSVPTGTGRYNEQFF.

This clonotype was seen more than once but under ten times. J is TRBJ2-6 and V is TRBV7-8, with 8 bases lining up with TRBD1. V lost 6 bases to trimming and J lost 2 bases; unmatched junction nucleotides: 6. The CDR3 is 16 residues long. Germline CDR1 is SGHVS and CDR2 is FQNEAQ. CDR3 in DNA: TGTGCCAGCAGTTCGACAGGGGCGGCTGGGGCCAACGTCCTGACTTTC. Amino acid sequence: CASSSTGAAGANVLTF. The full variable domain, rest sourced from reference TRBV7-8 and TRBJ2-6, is GAGVSQSPRYKVAKRGQDVALRCDPISGHVSLFWYQQALGQGPEFLTYFQNEAQLDKSGLPSDRFFAERPEGSVSTLKIQRTQQEDSAVYLCASSSTGAAGANVLTFGAGSRLTVL.

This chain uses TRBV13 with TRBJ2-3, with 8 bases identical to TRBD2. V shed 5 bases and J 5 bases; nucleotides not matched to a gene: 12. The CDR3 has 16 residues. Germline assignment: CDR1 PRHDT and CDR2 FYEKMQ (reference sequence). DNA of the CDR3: TGTGCCAGCAGCCCGGAGCGAGCGGGGGTGTTAGATACGCAGTATTTT. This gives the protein CASSPERAGVLDTQYF.

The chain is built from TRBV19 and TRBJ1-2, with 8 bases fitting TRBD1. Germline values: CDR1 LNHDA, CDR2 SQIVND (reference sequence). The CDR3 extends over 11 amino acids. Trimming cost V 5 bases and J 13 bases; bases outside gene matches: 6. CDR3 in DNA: TGTGCCAGTAGTCTCGGGACAGGATTCACCTTC. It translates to CASSLGTGFTF.

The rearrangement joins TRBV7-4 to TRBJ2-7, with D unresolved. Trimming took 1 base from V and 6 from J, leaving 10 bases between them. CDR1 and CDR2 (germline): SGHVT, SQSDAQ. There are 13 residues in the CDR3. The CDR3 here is CASSLGGSREQYF. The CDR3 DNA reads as TGTGCCAGCAGCTTAGGAGGCTCCCGCGAGCAGTACTTC.